These 9 T cell receptor beta chains share one sample of origin, sequenced in a study of vaccination and CD4 T cells after COVID-19. These TCRs' antigens remain unknown. Sequence data for DNA of cultured CD4+ T cells were generated by the Oncomine TCR Beta short-read assay. TCRdb fed the PCR reads into MiXCR, producing one record per CDR3 protein. The table has some 8,500 distinct CDR3 sequences, about 59% seen once. The treatment: 10-day PBMC culture with coronavirus spike peptide pools or control peptides (ViraFEST assay). Sequencing was done on a sample of CD4+ T cells from blood, cultured in vitro. The receptors originated from a human donor who had recovered from COVID-19.

The CDR3 loop is CASKGQIVPGYGYTF. The DNA of the CDR3 is TGTGCCAGCAAAGGCCAGATTGTCCCGGGTTATGGCTACACCTTC. The chain carries TRBV28 and TRBJ1-2; D uncertain. V lost 7 bases and J lost 5, with 20 bases in between. CDR3 length: 15 residues. The germline CDR1 and CDR2 sequences are MDHEN and SYDVKM.

This clonotype was counted a few times. The chain joins TRBV20-1 to TRBJ1-2; D is undetermined. The CDR3 spans 12 residues. The germline CDR1 and CDR2 sequences are DFQATT and SNEGSKA (reference sequence). CDR3 nucleotides: TGCAGCGTTGGAAGCGAAGAGTATGGCTACACCTTC. Protein sequence: CSVGSEEYGYTF.

This clonotype has only a few counts. The rearrangement uses TRBV6-2 or TRBV6-3 and TRBJ1-2, with D uncertain. There are 12 residues in the CDR3. The V and J ends lost 5 bases and 2 bases respectively, with 6 bases between them. In germline, CDR1 is MNHEY, CDR2 SVGEGT. As DNA, the CDR3 is TGTGCCAGCAGTAACGGGAACTATGGCTACACCTTC. This codes for CASSNGNYGYTF.

The chain uses TRBV20-1 and TRBJ1-6; D is undetermined. CDR1 DFQATT and CDR2 SNEGSKA come from the germline V gene (reference sequence). V gave up 6 bases and J gave up 9 bases, with 18 bases separating them. The CDR3 length is 14 residues. This CDR3 is CSARASGLGSPLHF. The DNA of the CDR3 is TGCAGTGCGAGGGCGTCAGGCTTAGGTTCACCCCTCCACTTT.

J is TRBJ2-7 and V is TRBV7-2; D remains unclear. Germline values: CDR1 SGHTA, CDR2 FQGNSA. CDR3 length: 15 amino acids. V gave up 2 bases and J gave up 3 bases, with 14 bases separating them. The CDR3 nucleotides read TGTGCCAGCAGCTTACCTCGTGGCCTAAGCTACGAGCAGTACTTC. This sequence encodes CASSLPRGLSYEQYF. Using reference TRBV7-2 and TRBJ2-7 for the parts outside the CDR3, the full variable domain is GAGVSQSPSNKVTEKGKDVELRCDPISGHTALYWYRQSLGQGLEFLIYFQGNSAPDKSGLPSDRFSAERTGGSVSTLTIQRTQQEDSAVYLCASSLPRGLSYEQYFGPGTRLTVT.

This chain links TRBV7-2 with TRBJ2-5; TRBD2 is a possible D gene (5 bases). With 2 bases removed from V and 2 bases from J, the gap between germline ends came to 12 bases. The CDR3 is made up of 15 amino acids. The germline V gene has CDR1 SGHTA and CDR2 FQGNSA. Here the CDR3 reads CASSLRQPGQETQYF. CDR3 DNA sequence: TGTGCCAGCAGCTTACGGCAGCCGGGGCAAGAGACCCAGTACTTC.

V usage is TRBV20-1 and J usage is TRBJ2-1, with 9 nucleotides matching TRBD2. Per germline, CDR1 DFQATT and CDR2 SNEGSKA (reference sequence). This CDR3 has 17 amino acids. Trimming removed 2 bases from V and 4 bases from J; junction bases left unmatched: 12. In nucleotides, the CDR3 is TGCAGTGCTAGATTGGTGACTAGCGGAGCTGGGTACAATGAGCAGTTCTTC. Translation: CSARLVTSGAGYNEQFF.

In nucleotides, the CDR3 is TGCAGTGCTAGAGATTCCCAGCGGGGGGGGCTTCAAGAGACCCAGTACTTC. Its translation is CSARDSQRGGLQETQYF. This chain links TRBV20-1 with TRBJ2-5, with TRBD2 identical over 10 bases. V was pared by 0 bases and J by 2 bases, with 9 bases of the junction left unmatched. This CDR3 spans 17 amino acids. CDR1 DFQATT and CDR2 SNEGSKA come from the germline V gene (reference sequence).

This clonotype was found once. The J gene is TRBJ2-5, the V gene TRBV7-9; D not certain. The CDR3 is made up of 14 amino acids. V was cut by 3 bases and J by 5 bases, with 13 bases left in between. The germline gives CDR1 SEHNR, CDR2 FQNEAQ (reference sequence). CDR3 amino acids: CASSLGWASETQYF. Here the CDR3 DNA reads TGTGCCAGCAGCTTGGGGTGGGCCTCTGAGACCCAGTACTTC.